The 12 T cell receptor beta chains in this list originate from one sample, sequenced in a study of cytomegalovirus exposure and HLA in healthy donors. Use of 60 Vbeta and 13 Jbeta primers characterized the PCR. Clones were sequenced by immunoSEQ multiplex PCR, and TCRdb holds only the in-frame ones, with some missing. The sample yields about 120,000 clones, over 75% seen once. Sequencing was done on a sample of PBMCs. The source of these receptors is a woman younger than 35 in good health and CMV-seronegative.

The chain has TRBV11-2 and TRBJ2-5; maybe TRBD2 (7 bases). The germline gives CDR1 SGHAT, CDR2 FQNNGV. The CDR3 is 16 residues long. The germline V and J ends were trimmed by 5 bases and 1 base, with 17 bases remaining between them. CDR3 amino acids: CASSLGEGGIQETQYF. In DNA, the CDR3 is TGTGCCAGCAGCCTGGGGGAGGGGGGAATCCAAGAGACCCAGTACTTC.

The chain recombines TRBV5-6 with TRBJ2-1; D is perhaps TRBD1 (6 bases). CDR1 is SGHDT, CDR2 YYEEEE, per germline. The CDR3 has 15 residues. The V and J ends lost 0 bases and 7 bases respectively, with 14 bases between them. As DNA, the CDR3 is TGTGCCAGCAGCTTGGTGGACAGACTATTAAATGAGCAGTTCTTC. Protein sequence: CASSLVDRLLNEQFF.

The rearrangement links TRBV6-5 to TRBJ2-1; D is perhaps TRBD1 (6 bases). Germline V gene lookup returns CDR1 MNHEY and CDR2 SVGAGI. V was pared by 4 bases and J by 3 bases, with 16 bases between. This CDR3 contains 16 residues. CDR3 sequence: CASSSTGPTDYNEQFF. The CDR3 DNA sequence: TGTGCCAGCAGTTCCACAGGGCCCACGGACTACAATGAGCAGTTCTTC.

This chain joins TRBV18 and TRBJ2-2, with 8 bases identical to TRBD1. Trimming removed 4 bases from V and 1 base from J; junction bases left unmatched: 2. This CDR3 is built from 15 residues. Germline-derived CDR1 and CDR2 are KGHSH and LQKENI. The CDR3 here is CASSQGQVNTGELFF. Written as DNA, the CDR3 is TGTGCCAGCTCACAGGGACAGGTGAACACCGGGGAGCTGTTTTTT.

This chain connects TRBV27 to TRBJ2-1; TRBD2 is a possible D gene (5 bases). Looked up from germline, CDR1 is MNHEY and CDR2 is SMNVEV (reference sequence). Trimming removed 3 bases from V and 0 bases from J, with 9 bases in between. CDR3 length equals 15 residues. The CDR3 protein is CASSLSGSSYNEQFF. CDR3 bases: TGTGCCAGCAGTTTGTCTGGGAGCTCCTACAATGAGCAGTTCTTC.

This clone was seen a single time. This chain uses TRBV27 with TRBJ1-1; D remains ambiguous. Germline CDR1 reads MNHEY; CDR2 reads SMNVEV (reference sequence). Trimming cost V 7 bases and J 4 bases, with 16 bases left between them. The length of the CDR3 is 14 residues. This chain's CDR3 is CASIPGGLGTEAFF. As DNA, the CDR3 is TGTGCCAGCATTCCTGGCGGGCTTGGCACTGAAGCTTTCTTT.

The V gene is TRBV4-1, the J gene TRBJ2-5; 10 bases are a match to TRBD2. The J call may not be correct, given that the DNA end is closer to TRBJ2-7. Looked up from germline, CDR1 is MGHRA and CDR2 is YSYEKL. There are 16 residues in the CDR3. The CDR3 reads CASSQDPGLATYEQYF. Written as DNA, the CDR3 is TGCGCCAGCAGCCAAGATCCGGGACTAGCGACCTACGAGCAGTACTTC.

This clone was detected a few times. The genes are TRBV4-3 and TRBJ1-2, with D unclear. Germline CDR1 and CDR2: LGHNA and YSLEER. The CDR3 extends over 17 amino acids. V was cut by 0 bases and J by 5 bases, with 19 bases left in between. The CDR3 loop reads CASSQDKLRREVYGYTF. The CDR3 DNA sequence: TGCGCCAGCAGCCAAGATAAGTTGCGCCGAGAGGTATATGGCTACACCTTC.

The V gene is TRBV7-9, the J gene TRBJ1-2; 9 nucleotides line up with TRBD1. The V gene end was trimmed by 5 bases and the J gene end by 2 bases; junction bases not matched to a gene: 6. Germline V CDR1 and CDR2: SEHNR, FQNEAQ (reference sequence). The CDR3 has 15 residues. The chain's CDR3 is CASSRPGTGNYGYTF. Here the CDR3 DNA reads TGTGCCAGCAGCCGCCCCGGGACAGGGAACTATGGCTACACCTTC.

The rearrangement links TRBV7-8 to TRBJ2-7; D might be TRBD2 (6 bases). Trimming took 8 bases from V and 4 from J, leaving 15 bases between them. Germline CDR1 SGHVS, CDR2 FQNEAQ. The CDR3 is 13 amino acids. CDR3 in DNA: TGTGCCAGCGGGGGGACGGCGATATACGAGCAGTACTTC. It translates to CASGGTAIYEQYF.

The genes are TRBV7-6 and TRBJ2-1; D might be TRBD2 (5 bases). Germline values: CDR1 SGHVS, CDR2 FNYEAQ. Trimming cost V 5 bases and J 8 bases, with 13 bases left between them. This CDR3 contains 13 residues. The CDR3 nucleotides read TGTGCCAGCAGCCACCGGACTCGCGATGAGCAGTTCTTC. It is translated as CASSHRTRDEQFF.

The chain uses TRBV18 and TRBJ1-2; TRBD1 agrees at 7 bases. With 3 bases clipped from V and 2 bases from J, the junction kept 6 bases outside the gene matches. The CDR3 length is 15 residues. Looked up from germline, CDR1 is KGHSH and CDR2 is LQKENI. CDR3 in DNA: TGTGCCAGCTCACCTAACAGGGGTAGAAACTATGGCTACACCTTC. Protein product: CASSPNRGRNYGYTF.